This T cell receptor (beta chain) was identified during a study of cytomegalovirus exposure and HLA in healthy donors. Background on the study: T cells numbering approximately 170 million yielded some 110 million unique TCR beta sequences in an earlier analysis. Study results and caveats: In a later analysis, specific HLA alleles were associated with under 20,000 TCR beta sequences at a 0.05 false discovery rate. Most TCR beta V segments were productive about 87% or about 30% of the time in an earlier analysis.

The CDR3 is 14 residues long. V lost 4 bases to trimming and J lost 8 bases; unmatched junction nucleotides: 6. CDR1 and CDR2 from the germline V gene are MNHNY and SVGAGI (reference sequence). Of note for this clone: What it recognizes is unknown.

The PCR made use of 60 Vbeta and 13 Jbeta primers. Clones were sequenced by immunoSEQ multiplex PCR, and TCRdb holds only the in-frame ones, with some missing. This table has some 140,000 clones, more than 80% appearing once. Sequenced material: PBMCs. The chain carries TRBV6-6 and TRBJ1-4; TRBD1 matches at 8 bases. This receptor was identified in a young woman in good health and CMV-seropositive. Written as DNA, the CDR3 is TGTGCCAGCAGTTCAGGACAGGGTAAAGAAAAACTGTTTTTT. It codes for CASSSGQGKEKLFF.